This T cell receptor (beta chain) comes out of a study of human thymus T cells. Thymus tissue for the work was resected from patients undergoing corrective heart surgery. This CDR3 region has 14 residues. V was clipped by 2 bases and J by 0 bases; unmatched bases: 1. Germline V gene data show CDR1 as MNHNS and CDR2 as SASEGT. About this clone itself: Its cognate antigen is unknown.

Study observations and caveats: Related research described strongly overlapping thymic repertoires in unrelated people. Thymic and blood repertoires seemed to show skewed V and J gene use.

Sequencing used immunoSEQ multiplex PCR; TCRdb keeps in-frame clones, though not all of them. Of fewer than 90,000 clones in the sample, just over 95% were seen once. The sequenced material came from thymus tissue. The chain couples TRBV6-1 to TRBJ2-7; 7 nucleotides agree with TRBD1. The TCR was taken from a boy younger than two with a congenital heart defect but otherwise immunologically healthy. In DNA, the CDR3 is TGTGCCAGCAGTGAAAGGACAGGCTCCTACGAGCAGTACTTC. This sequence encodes CASSERTGSYEQYF.